What follows are 21 T cell receptor beta chains derived from one specimen sequenced in a study of cytomegalovirus exposure and HLA in healthy donors. The table came from immunoSEQ multiplex PCR; TCRdb's copy has only in-frame clones and leaves some out. There are about 79,000 clones in the sample; roughly 93% occur only once, and around 3.5% lies in the top ten. The sample was PBMCs. The receptors shown here come from a woman aged 25 to 39 in good health and CMV-seronegative.

The chain recombines TRBV4-1 with TRBJ2-7; weak D call: TRBD1 (5 bases). CDR3 length: 13 residues. Between the trimmed V and J ends, which lost 4 bases and 4 bases, there was a span of 11 bases. Looked up from germline, CDR1 is MGHRA and CDR2 is YSYEKL. The CDR3 coding sequence is TGCGCCAGCAGCCGACCGACAGAGTACGAGCAGTACTTC. Translated, it gives CASSRPTEYEQYF.

CDR3 DNA: TGCGCCAGCAGCCAAGGGTCTAGCGGGAGCTCTTACGAGCAGTACTTC. It encodes CASSQGSSGSSYEQYF. The J gene is TRBJ2-7, the V gene TRBV4-1; TRBD2 aligns across 10 bases. This CDR3 spans 16 amino acids. The germline CDR1 and CDR2 sequences are MGHRA and YSYEKL. V lost 1 base to trimming and J lost 4 bases; unmatched junction nucleotides: 7.

V gene TRBV30 combines with J gene TRBJ1-2; D unclear. The germline gives CDR1 GTSNPN, CDR2 SVGIG (reference sequence). This CDR3 has 12 residues. V shed 2 bases and J shed 0 bases, with 4 bases lying between them. The CDR3 nucleotides read TGTGCCTGGAGTCCAGCTAACTATGGCTACACCTTC. It codes for CAWSPANYGYTF.

The table lists this clone with a count of one. This rearrangement joins TRBV19 to TRBJ1-1; D remains ambiguous. Per germline, CDR1 LNHDA and CDR2 SQIVND (reference sequence). The V end lost 5 bases, the J end lost 0 bases, and 7 bases lay between the germline ends. The CDR3 covers 13 residues. The CDR3 is CASSRQMNTEAFF. The CDR3 bases are TGTGCCAGTAGTCGTCAGATGAACACTGAAGCTTTCTTT.

The J gene is TRBJ1-3, the V gene TRBV21-1; no DNA check was done on the table's D call, TRBD1. TRBV21-1 is a known pseudogene. The CDR3 has 14 residues. The CDR3 DNA sequence: TGTGCCAGCAGCTCCCAGGATACTGGAAACACCATATATTTT. Translated, it gives CASSSQDTGNTIYF.

This clone was detected only once. This sequence joins TRBV7-2 and TRBJ2-7, with a weak D call TRBD1 (5 bases). Trimming removed 7 bases at V and 2 bases at J, with 15 bases between. From germline, CDR1 is SGHTA and CDR2 FQGNSA. This CDR3 is built from 14 residues. In nucleotides, the CDR3 is TGTGCCAGCACCGGCCCGACAGCTACCTACGAGCAGTACTTC. It specifies CASTGPTATYEQYF.

V is TRBV10-3 and J is TRBJ1-2, with D possibly matching TRBD1 (6 bases). Germline lookup yields CDR1 ENHRY and CDR2 SYGVKD. Trimming stripped 7 bases from V and 3 bases from J, with 15 bases between. The CDR3 is made up of 14 amino acids. CDR3 DNA sequence: TGTGCCATCACCGAAACAGGGCCCGACTATGGCTACACCTTC. It encodes CAITETGPDYGYTF.

On this clone itself: In the same sample, other DNA sequences code for this CDR3. The chain is built from TRBV30 and TRBJ2-7; maybe TRBD2 (5 bases). The germline gives CDR1 GTSNPN, CDR2 SVGIG (reference sequence). The CDR3 spans 11 residues. Between the trimmed V and J ends, which lost 5 bases and 1 base, there was a span of 6 bases. This CDR3 reads CAWGSSYEQYF. The CDR3 nucleotides are TGTGCCTGGGGGAGTTCCTACGAGCAGTACTTC. Looking up the rest from reference TRBV30 and TRBJ2-7 gives the full variable domain: SQTIHQWPATLVQPVGSPLSLECTVEGTSNPNLYWYRQAAGRGLQLLFYSVGIGQISSEVPQNLSASRPQDRQFILSSKKLLLSDSGFYLCAWGSSYEQYFGPGTRLTVT.

The V call is TRBV5-1, the J call TRBJ2-1, with D possibly matching TRBD1 (6 bases). Trimming took 10 bases from V and 8 from J, leaving 16 bases between them. Germline V lookup: CDR1 SGHRS, CDR2 YFSETQ. CDR3 size: 12 residues. The CDR3 reads CAPGAQGYEQFF. The CDR3 nucleotides read TGCGCCCCAGGGGCTCAGGGTTATGAGCAGTTCTTC.

The chain has TRBV9 and TRBJ2-2, with 9 bases aligning to TRBD2. With 0 bases clipped from V and 2 bases from J, the junction kept 8 bases outside the gene matches. The V gene's germline CDR1 is SGDLS and CDR2 YYNGEE. CDR3 length equals 18 residues. The chain's CDR3 is CASSVGSSGRTNTGELFF. CDR3 DNA sequence: TGTGCCAGCAGCGTAGGAAGCAGCGGGAGGACAAACACCGGGGAGCTGTTTTTT.

Only one count was recorded for this clone. The rearrangement links TRBV29-1 to TRBJ2-2, with TRBD2 matching 15 bases. The germline V gene has CDR1 SQVTM and CDR2 ANQGSEA. J gave up 5 bases and V 6 bases, and 4 bases lay outside the gene matches. This CDR3 has 15 amino acids. CDR3 nucleotide sequence: TGCAGCGTGGGACTAGCGGGAGGCGTAACCGGGGAGCTGTTTTTT. Protein: CSVGLAGGVTGELFF.

This rearrangement joins TRBV5-5 to TRBJ2-7; possibly TRBD2 for D (5 bases). Germline CDR1 SGHKS, CDR2 YYEKEE (reference sequence). The V and J ends lost 3 bases and 3 bases respectively, with 19 bases between them. The CDR3 covers 16 residues. The CDR3 sequence is CASSSDGSSQVYEQYF. The DNA for the CDR3 is TGTGCCAGCAGCTCAGATGGGAGCAGTCAGGTCTACGAGCAGTACTTC. Combining the CDR3 with reference TRBV5-5 and TRBJ2-7 gives the whole variable domain DAGVTQSPTHLIKTRGQQVTLRCSPISGHKSVSWYQQVLGQGPQFIFQYYEKEERGRGNFPDRFSARQFPNYSSELNVNALLLGDSALYLCASSSDGSSQVYEQYFGPGTRLTVT.

V usage is TRBV6-6 and J usage is TRBJ2-5; D might be TRBD1 (5 bases). The CDR3 covers 16 residues. The V end was cut by 0 bases, the J end by 3 bases, with 14 bases between. CDR1 is MNHNY, CDR2 SVGAGI, per germline (reference sequence). CDR3 residues: CASSYSWGPPKETQYF. CDR3 coding DNA: TGTGCCAGCAGTTACTCGTGGGGCCCCCCAAAAGAGACCCAGTACTTC.

CDR3 nucleotides: TGTGCCAGCAGCTCCACCCACAGGAACGTAGCTTTCTTT. Protein product: CASSSTHRNVAFF. V gene TRBV5-6 combines with J gene TRBJ1-1, with D perhaps matching TRBD1 (5 bases). This CDR3 has 13 residues. The V gene lost 3 bases and the J gene lost 10 bases, with 16 bases spanning the gap. Germline CDR1 is SGHDT and CDR2 is YYEEEE.

The genes are TRBV28 and TRBJ2-2, with 12 bases fitting TRBD2. The germline gives CDR1 MDHEN, CDR2 SYDVKM. This CDR3 comprises 19 residues. J lost 0 bases, V lost 4 bases, and 9 bases had no gene match. The CDR3 here is CASSSGWTSGASNTGELFF. The CDR3 DNA follows: TGTGCCAGCAGTTCCGGGTGGACTAGCGGGGCCTCGAACACCGGGGAGCTGTTTTTT.

J is TRBJ1-1 and V is TRBV11-2; D gene uncertain. Trimming took off 5 bases at V and 5 bases at J, with 18 bases between the two ends. CDR3 length equals 15 residues. Germline CDR1 and CDR2: SGHAT and FQNNGV. For the CDR3, the DNA is TGTGCCAGCAGCGAAGGGATTTTAGGCGGGACTGAAGCTTTCTTT. Amino acids: CASSEGILGGTEAFF.

This chain connects TRBV9 to TRBJ2-3; 10 nucleotides match TRBD2. CDR3 length equals 16 residues. Trimming removed 3 bases from V and 0 bases from J; junction bases left unmatched: 4. Germline V gene sequence: CDR1 SGDLS, CDR2 YYNGEE. The CDR3 sequence: CASSGTSGYSTDTQYF. The CDR3 region has the DNA TGTGCCAGCAGCGGGACTAGCGGTTATAGCACAGATACGCAGTATTTT.

J is TRBJ2-7 and V is TRBV4-3, with TRBD1 as a possible D gene (6 bases). This CDR3 is 16 amino acids long. Germline CDR1 reads LGHNA; CDR2 reads YSLEER. The ends were cut back, 2 bases at V and 3 bases at J, with 17 bases in the middle. The CDR3 protein is CASSQPTRTASYEQYF. CDR3 DNA sequence: TGCGCCAGCAGCCAACCTACCAGGACAGCCAGCTACGAGCAGTACTTC.

J is TRBJ1-5 and V is TRBV18; no definite D call. Germline CDR1 is KGHSH and CDR2 is LQKENI. The length of the CDR3 is 14 residues. V lost 2 bases and J lost 6, with 11 bases in between. The CDR3 protein is CASSPEVVSQPQHF. CDR3 nucleotide sequence: TGTGCCAGCTCACCAGAAGTAGTAAGTCAGCCCCAGCATTTT.

The chain links TRBV5-1 to TRBJ2-1, with D unresolved. Between the trimmed V and J ends, which lost 9 bases and 6 bases, there was a span of 13 bases. This CDR3 comprises 12 residues. From germline, CDR1 is SGHRS and CDR2 YFSETQ. CDR3 bases: TGCGCCACCTCCGGGTCACGCAATGAGCAGTTCTTC. This translates into CATSGSRNEQFF.

V usage is TRBV6-5 and J usage is TRBJ2-7, with 9 bases matching TRBD1. The junction had 9 bases not matched to a gene; V was cut back by 6 bases and J by 6 bases. CDR1 MNHEY and CDR2 SVGAGI come from the germline V gene. The CDR3 length is 14 residues. In DNA, the CDR3 is TGTGCCAGCAGCCTGGGACAGGGTGTCAGCGAGCAGTACTTC. Translation gives CASSLGQGVSEQYF.